These 26 T cell receptor beta chains were sequenced from one sample in a study of blood T cell repertoires in COVID-19. Profiling relied on immunoSEQ multiplex PCR, and the TCRdb table lists in-frame clones only, not all of them. The sample includes around 180,000 clones, 75% to 90% seen only once; the top ten take 3.3%. The sample taken for sequencing was peripheral blood. These receptors originate from a man in his sixties with acute or convalescent COVID-19.

CDR3 nucleotides: TGTGCCTGGAGGACAGGGGACGCGGGATCACCCCTCCACTTT. It encodes CAWRTGDAGSPLHF. V usage is TRBV30 and J usage is TRBJ1-6; 8 bases agree with TRBD1. The CDR3 length is 14 residues. V was pared by 3 bases and J by 10 bases, with 8 bases of the junction left unmatched. Germline V CDR1 and CDR2: GTSNPN, SVGIG (reference sequence).

The chain combines TRBV5-1 with TRBJ1-6, with TRBD1 matching 8 bases. The CDR3 covers 15 residues. V shed 2 bases and J 7 bases; nucleotides not matched to a gene: 5. Germline CDR1 reads SGHRS; CDR2 reads YFSETQ. CDR3 residues: CASSFQGAQNSPLHF. The CDR3 nucleotides are TGCGCCAGCAGCTTCCAGGGGGCGCAAAATTCACCCCTCCACTTT.

The V call is TRBV6-5, the J call TRBJ1-6, with a weak D call TRBD1 (5 bases). Germline CDR1 and CDR2: MNHEY and SVGAGI. The CDR3 runs 15 residues. V shed 6 bases and J shed 7 bases, with 16 bases lying between them. The CDR3 coding sequence is TGTGCCAGCAGCGACTTTGGGGGGAAAAATTCACCCCTCCACTTT. This gives the protein CASSDFGGKNSPLHF.

CDR3 nucleotide sequence: TGTGCCAGCAGCGTAGGCGGCGTGCAGGGATCACCCCTCCACTTT. Protein sequence: CASSVGGVQGSPLHF. The chain uses TRBV9 and TRBJ1-6; D is possibly TRBD1 (5 bases). The CDR3 has 15 amino acids. CDR1 and CDR2 (germline): SGDLS, YYNGEE. V was pared by 0 bases and J by 10 bases, with 14 bases between. Full variable domain (remainder filled in from reference TRBV9 and TRBJ1-6): DSGVTQTPKHLITATGQRVTLRCSPRSGDLSVYWYQQSLDQGLQFLIQYYNGEERAKGNILERFSAQQFPDLHSELNLSSLELGDSALYFCASSVGGVQGSPLHFGNGTRLTVT.

The chain employs TRBV28 and TRBJ2-7, with 7 bases that match TRBD2. The CDR3 totals 13 residues. After removal of 9 bases from V and 3 bases from J, the junction contained 8 bases not matched to a gene. The germline CDR1 and CDR2 sequences are MDHEN and SYDVKM. The CDR3 DNA reads TGTGCCAGGAGTCAGCGGGACCTCTACGAGCAGTACTTC. It codes for CARSQRDLYEQYF.

J is TRBJ2-1 and V is TRBV7-8, with D hard to call. Germline V gene data show CDR1 as SGHVS and CDR2 as FQNEAQ. The CDR3 has 15 amino acids. With 5 bases removed from V and 4 bases from J, the gap between germline ends came to 15 bases. The CDR3 region has the DNA TGTGCCAGCAGCCTCCGTCCTAAGACATACAATGAGCAGTTCTTC. Amino acids: CASSLRPKTYNEQFF.

The chain combines TRBV6-1 with TRBJ2-7; D may be TRBD1 (6 bases). V gave up 1 base and J gave up 4 bases, with 11 bases separating them. CDR3 length: 14 amino acids. Germline V gene lookup returns CDR1 MNHNS and CDR2 SASEGT. In DNA, the CDR3 is TGTGCCAGCAGTGAAGAGCCCAGGGGATACGAGCAGTACTTC. Encoded protein: CASSEEPRGYEQYF.

CDR3 loop: CASSLAPTDTQYF. Written as DNA, the CDR3 is TGCGCCAGCAGCTTGGCTCCCACAGATACGCAGTATTTT. This chain connects TRBV5-1 to TRBJ2-3; no clear D. V was pared by 0 bases and J by 2 bases, with 4 bases between. This CDR3 is 13 amino acids long. The germline V gene has CDR1 SGHRS and CDR2 YFSETQ.

V and J are TRBV7-2 and TRBJ2-7, with D perhaps TRBD2 (6 bases). V lost 4 bases and J lost 3, with 10 bases in between. The germline V gene has CDR1 SGHTA and CDR2 FQGNSA. This CDR3 comprises 13 residues. The CDR3 here is CASSSSGLYEQYF. The CDR3 region has the DNA TGTGCCAGCAGCTCATCGGGACTCTACGAGCAGTACTTC.

The genes are TRBV7-9 and TRBJ1-1; a weak D match, TRBD1 (6 bases). The CDR3 length is 15 residues. Trimming removed 2 bases at V and 1 base at J, with 11 bases between. Germline V gives CDR1 SEHNR, CDR2 FQNEAQ (reference sequence). CDR3 residues: CASSLQGLGNTEAFF. CDR3 coding DNA: TGTGCCAGCAGCTTACAGGGGCTTGGGAACACTGAAGCTTTCTTT.

The chain recombines TRBV7-9 with TRBJ1-2, with D possibly TRBD1 on 6 matching bases. V dropped 1 base and J dropped 8 bases, with 20 bases sitting between them. CDR1 and CDR2 (germline): SEHNR, FQNEAQ (reference sequence). This CDR3 spans 16 amino acids. CDR3 coding DNA: TGTGCCAGCAGCTTAGGGCGGACAGACCCTCCAGGGGGCTACACCTTC. It codes for CASSLGRTDPPGGYTF.

The CDR3 sequence: CASSWGGRNTGELFF. CDR3 DNA: TGTGCCAGCAGTTGGGGAGGGAGGAACACCGGGGAGCTGTTTTTT. This chain uses TRBV11-3 with TRBJ2-2; 7 bases align to TRBD2. The CDR3 totals 15 residues. Looked up from germline, CDR1 is SGHNT and CDR2 is YENEEA. With V trimmed by 6 bases and J by 1 base, 5 bases remained unmatched. The full variable domain, rest sourced from reference TRBV11-3 and TRBJ2-2, is EAGVVQSPRYKIIEKKQPVAFWCNPISGHNTLYWYLQNLGQGPELLIRYENEEAVDDSQLPKDRFSAERLKGVDSTLKIQPAELGDSAVYLCASSWGGRNTGELFFGEGSRLTVL.

J is TRBJ2-2 and V is TRBV4-2, with D hard to call. CDR1 LGHNA and CDR2 YNFKEQ come from the germline V gene. Trimming left V 7 bases short and J 6 bases short, with 9 bases between. The CDR3 contains 12 residues. The CDR3 reads CASNLTPGELFF. DNA of the CDR3: TGTGCCAGCAACCTGACTCCCGGGGAGCTGTTTTTT.

CDR3 sequence reads: CASRPAPGGPSTDTQYF. For the CDR3, the DNA is TGTGCCAGCAGACCCGCCCCAGGGGGCCCTAGCACAGATACGCAGTATTTT. V and J are TRBV2 and TRBJ2-3; 8 bases align to TRBD1. The V and J ends lost 6 bases and 0 bases, in that order; junction bases with no gene match: 11. The germline gives CDR1 SNHLY, CDR2 FYNNEI. The CDR3 is made up of 17 amino acids.

The V and J genes are TRBV4-1 and TRBJ2-7, with D possibly TRBD1 on 6 matching bases. Germline V gene lookup returns CDR1 MGHRA and CDR2 YSYEKL. This CDR3 spans 15 amino acids. With 3 bases removed from V and 2 bases from J, the gap between germline ends came to 14 bases. The CDR3 region has the DNA TGCGCCAGCAGCCAGGCTCAGGGACAAACCTACGAGCAGTACTTC. This sequence encodes CASSQAQGQTYEQYF.

This chain joins TRBV19 and TRBJ2-6, with D tentatively TRBD2 (5 bases). Per the germline V gene, CDR1 is LNHDA and CDR2 is SQIVND (reference sequence). V lost 3 bases to trimming and J lost 0 bases, with 6 bases between them. This CDR3 contains 15 residues. The CDR3 nucleotides read TGTGCCAGTAGTATGAGGGTCTCTGGGGCCAACGTCCTGACTTTC. Amino acid sequence: CASSMRVSGANVLTF.

Regarding this clone: The identical CDR3 is also encoded by other nucleotide sequences in the sample. The rearrangement links TRBV2 to TRBJ2-2; 8 bases agree with TRBD1. Germline lookup yields CDR1 SNHLY and CDR2 FYNNEI. Germline trimming cut 3 bases from V and 4 bases from J; bases unmatched to any gene: 7. The CDR3 runs to 16 residues. In DNA, the CDR3 is TGTGCCAGCAGTGAGGGGCTTACAGGGGGCACCGGGGAGCTGTTTTTT. Its protein is CASSEGLTGGTGELFF. The variable domain in full, with the rest retrieved from reference TRBV2 and TRBJ2-2, is EPEVTQTPSHQVTQMGQEVILRCVPISNHLYFYWYRQILGQKVEFLVSFYNNEISEKSEIFDDQFSVERPDGSNFTLKIRSTKLEDSAMYFCASSEGLTGGTGELFFGEGSRLTVL.

V is TRBV7-9 and J is TRBJ1-3; 7 nucleotides agree with TRBD1. The ends lost 1 base at V and 4 bases at J; junction bases unmatched: 4. The CDR3 contains 15 residues. Per germline, CDR1 SEHNR and CDR2 FQNEAQ (reference sequence). The CDR3 is CASSLGQGSGNTIYF. For the CDR3, the DNA is TGTGCCAGCAGCTTAGGACAGGGCTCCGGAAACACCATATATTTT.

The V and J genes are TRBV5-4 and TRBJ2-2, with a weak D call TRBD1 (7 bases). Between the trimmed V and J ends, which lost 4 bases and 7 bases, there was a span of 8 bases. This CDR3 has 12 amino acids. The germline V gene encodes CDR1 SGHNT and CDR2 YYREEE (reference sequence). The CDR3 spells CASSQGGGELFF. CDR3 sequence (DNA): TGTGCCAGCAGCCAGGGGGGCGGGGAGCTGTTTTTT.

This chain joins TRBV5-1 and TRBJ2-1; 8 bases agree with TRBD2. Germline lookup yields CDR1 SGHRS and CDR2 YFSETQ. CDR3 length: 16 amino acids. The J segment lost 4 bases and the V segment lost 4 bases, leaving 10 bases of the junction unmatched. The CDR3 sequence: CASSRETGLVYNEQFF. CDR3 nucleotide sequence: TGCGCCAGCAGCCGTGAGACGGGACTAGTATACAATGAGCAGTTCTTC.

The chain couples TRBV30 to TRBJ1-1; no firm D call. Trimming stripped 0 bases from V and 2 bases from J, with 7 bases between. CDR1 is GTSNPN, CDR2 SVGIG, per germline (reference sequence). The CDR3 contains 13 residues. CDR3: CAWSVRDNTEAFF. CDR3 bases: TGTGCCTGGAGTGTGAGAGATAACACTGAAGCTTTCTTT.

The CDR3, as DNA: TGTGCCAGCAGTCCCGGGACAGGGGGCCAAGAGACCCAGTACTTC. Amino acid sequence: CASSPGTGGQETQYF. V is TRBV5-8 and J is TRBJ2-5; TRBD1 matches at 11 bases. CDR1 and CDR2 (germline): SGHTS, YDEGEE. The CDR3 spans 15 residues. The trim removed 5 bases at V and 1 base at J, leaving 4 bases unmatched.

V gene TRBV5-1 combines with J gene TRBJ1-1, with a weak D call TRBD1 (5 bases). This CDR3 contains 15 residues. Germline loops: CDR1 SGHRS, CDR2 YFSETQ. V lost 4 bases and J lost 6, with 19 bases in between. DNA of the CDR3: TGCGCCAGCAGCAGGGGCAATATCAGACAAGCTGAAGCTTTCTTT. Protein sequence: CASSRGNIRQAEAFF. The entire variable domain, with the rest obtained from reference TRBV5-1 and TRBJ1-1, is as follows: KAGVTQTPRYLIKTRGQQVTLSCSPISGHRSVSWYQQTPGQGLQFLFEYFSETQRNKGNFPGRFSGRQFSNSRSEMNVSTLELGDSALYLCASSRGNIRQAEAFFGQGTRLTVV.

This chain connects TRBV29-1 to TRBJ1-1; 9 bases line up with TRBD1. Germline assignment: CDR1 SQVTM and CDR2 ANQGSEA. This CDR3 is built from 14 residues. The V gene end was trimmed by 2 bases and the J gene end by 5 bases; junction bases not matched to a gene: 6. CDR3 loop: CSVEWDREGTEAFF. The CDR3 DNA reads TGCAGCGTTGAATGGGACAGGGAAGGGACTGAAGCTTTCTTT. Full variable domain (outside the CDR3, taken from reference TRBV29-1 and TRBJ1-1): SAVISQKPSRDICQRGTSLTIQCQVDSQVTMMFWYRQQPGQSLTLIATANQGSEATYESGFVIDKFPISRPNLTFSTLTVSNMSPEDSSIYLCSVEWDREGTEAFFGQGTRLTVV.

J is TRBJ2-2 and V is TRBV5-1, with D maybe TRBD1 (6 bases). Germline V gene lookup returns CDR1 SGHRS and CDR2 YFSETQ. The CDR3 totals 16 residues. Trimming shortened V by 0 bases and J by 3 bases, and 12 bases separated the two germline ends. CDR3 amino acids: CASSLVQGRDTGELFF. For the CDR3, the DNA is TGCGCCAGCAGCTTGGTGCAGGGGAGAGACACCGGGGAGCTGTTTTTT.

The chain has TRBV7-8 and TRBJ2-2; D remains unclear. V was pared by 4 bases and J by 1 base, with 10 bases between. The germline V gene has CDR1 SGHVS and CDR2 FQNEAQ. This CDR3 contains 15 residues. The CDR3 DNA is TGTGCCAGCAGCTACCAGTCGGGGAACACCGGGGAGCTGTTTTTT. Its protein is CASSYQSGNTGELFF. The full variable domain, its missing parts supplied by reference TRBV7-8 and TRBJ2-2, is GAGVSQSPRYKVAKRGQDVALRCDPISGHVSLFWYQQALGQGPEFLTYFQNEAQLDKSGLPSDRFFAERPEGSVSTLKIQRTQQEDSAVYLCASSYQSGNTGELFFGEGSRLTVL.